Shown below are 15 T cell receptor beta chains from a single sample sequenced in a study of glioma-infiltrating T cells after dendritic cell vaccination. Clones were read by immunoSEQ multiplex PCR, and TCRdb kept only the in-frame ones, dropping some. Found here are tens of thousands of clones, 75% to 85% of them singletons; the top ten hold over 8.5%. The sample in question was blood, obtained before dendritic cell vaccination. The receptors here all came from a human donor with glioblastoma.

The rearrangement links TRBV5-1 to TRBJ1-6; 9 bases line up with TRBD1. Germline V gene sequence: CDR1 SGHRS, CDR2 YFSETQ. V was pared by 4 bases and J by 8 bases, with 4 bases of the junction left unmatched. The CDR3 covers 14 residues. CDR3 residues: CASSRDREDSPLHF. In DNA form, the CDR3 reads TGCGCCAGCAGCAGGGACAGGGAAGATTCACCCCTCCACTTT.

The chain combines TRBV5-1 with TRBJ2-3; D possibly corresponds to TRBD1 (6 bases). Germline CDR1 and CDR2: SGHRS and YFSETQ. Trimming took off 6 bases at V and 1 base at J, with 12 bases between the two ends. The CDR3 sequence is 14 residues long. The CDR3 reads CASNMPGGTDTQYF. The CDR3 nucleotides read TGCGCCAGCAACATGCCAGGGGGCACAGATACGCAGTATTTT.

This clone showed up just a few times. This chain uses TRBV7-8 with TRBJ2-2; 10 positions match TRBD2. Looked up from germline, CDR1 is SGHVS and CDR2 is FQNEAQ. This CDR3 has 14 amino acids. V lost 3 bases to trimming and J lost 9 bases; unmatched junction nucleotides: 4. The CDR3 loop reads CASSFRTSGRELFF. The DNA for the CDR3 is TGTGCCAGCAGCTTCAGGACTAGCGGCCGGGAGCTGTTTTTT.

This chain's CDR3 is CASSEIERGGGELFF. CDR3 in DNA: TGTGCCAGCAGTGAGATCGAGCGGGGGGGCGGGGAGCTGTTTTTT. The rearrangement joins TRBV6-1 to TRBJ2-2; the match to TRBD2 covers 10 bases. The CDR3 sequence is 15 residues long. The germline gives CDR1 MNHNS, CDR2 SASEGT. With 3 bases clipped from V and 7 bases from J, the junction kept 5 bases outside the gene matches.

The chain has TRBV27 and TRBJ1-6; D unclear. The germline V and J ends were trimmed by 3 bases and 10 bases, with 7 bases remaining between them. CDR3 length: 12 residues. Per the germline V gene, CDR1 is MNHEY and CDR2 is SMNVEV (reference sequence). The CDR3 DNA follows: TGTGCCAGCAGTTTCCAGAGGTCACCCCTCCACTTT. Its protein is CASSFQRSPLHF.

The rearrangement joins TRBV12-5 to TRBJ1-1; 7 nucleotides agree with TRBD1. The J segment lost 3 bases and the V segment lost 6 bases, leaving 4 bases of the junction unmatched. Germline CDR1 and CDR2: LGHNT and FRNRAP. This CDR3 region has 13 residues. The CDR3 DNA is TGTGCTAGTGGCCTTACAGGGGACACTGAAGCTTTCTTT. Its translation is CASGLTGDTEAFF.

This clone has just a few counts. The chain combines TRBV19 with TRBJ1-5; 8 nucleotides line up with TRBD1. Per germline, CDR1 LNHDA and CDR2 SQIVND (reference sequence). The ends lost 7 bases at V and 10 bases at J; junction bases unmatched: 12. This CDR3 contains 14 residues. The CDR3 DNA sequence: TGTGCCAGTAATGGACCGGGACAGGACGTACCCCAGCATTTT. This gives the protein CASNGPGQDVPQHF.

The rearrangement uses TRBV5-1 and TRBJ2-2; weak D call: TRBD1 (6 bases). In germline, CDR1 is SGHRS, CDR2 YFSETQ. The CDR3 is 15 residues long. The V end lost 4 bases, the J end lost 6 bases, and 16 bases lay between the germline ends. This CDR3 reads CASSLGQGSSGELFF. The CDR3 DNA is TGCGCCAGCAGCCTTGGGCAGGGGTCCTCCGGGGAGCTGTTTTTT.

The V call is TRBV5-4, the J call TRBJ1-4; TRBD1 is a possible D gene (5 bases). The germline V and J ends were trimmed by 2 bases and 8 bases, with 13 bases remaining between them. Germline-derived CDR1 and CDR2 are SGHNT and YYREEE (reference sequence). This CDR3 spans 14 amino acids. DNA for the CDR3: TGTGCCAGCAGCTTCGGGGGACCGGGAGAAAAACTGTTTTTT. It specifies CASSFGGPGEKLFF.

J is TRBJ2-5 and V is TRBV6-1; 8 bases align to TRBD2. CDR1 MNHNS and CDR2 SASEGT come from the germline V gene. V shed 7 bases, J shed 1 base, and the junction held 5 bases outside the gene matches. There are 14 residues in the CDR3. DNA for the CDR3: TGTGCCAGCACCATAACTAGCGGCCAAGAGACCCAGTACTTC. Amino acid sequence: CASTITSGQETQYF.

This chain connects TRBV27 to TRBJ1-1; D may be TRBD1 (5 bases). This CDR3 spans 14 amino acids. The V gene lost 6 bases and the J gene lost 5 bases, with 16 bases spanning the gap. The germline CDR1 and CDR2 sequences are MNHEY and SMNVEV (reference sequence). As DNA, the CDR3 is TGTGCCAGCAGCCCCGGCAGGGTTGGAACTGAAGCTTTCTTT. Its protein product is CASSPGRVGTEAFF.

The chain's CDR3 is CASSYTTIRTGLETQYF. The CDR3 DNA sequence: TGCGCCAGCAGCTACACAACTATTCGGACAGGGCTAGAGACCCAGTACTTC. The chain joins TRBV5-1 to TRBJ2-5, with 8 bases fitting TRBD1. The germline V gene encodes CDR1 SGHRS and CDR2 YFSETQ. CDR3 length: 17 amino acids. V trimming: 3 bases; J trimming: 4 bases; junction bases outside the gene matches: 14.

The V call is TRBV2, the J call TRBJ1-1, with D uncertain. The CDR3 consists of 13 residues. Per the germline V gene, CDR1 is SNHLY and CDR2 is FYNNEI. The V end lost 4 bases, the J end lost 4 bases, and 10 bases lay between the germline ends. The CDR3 here is CASSANEGTEAFF. CDR3 coding DNA: TGTGCCAGCAGTGCGAACGAGGGCACTGAAGCTTTCTTT.

As concerns this clone: The sample carries other DNA sequences with the same CDR3. The chain links TRBV9 to TRBJ2-7; D perhaps matches TRBD1 (5 bases). Germline V lookup: CDR1 SGDLS, CDR2 YYNGEE. V was clipped by 0 bases and J by 4 bases, with 11 bases between them. The CDR3 covers 14 residues. CDR3: CASSVGSGRYEQYF. CDR3 nucleotide sequence: TGTGCCAGCAGCGTAGGGTCAGGGCGGTACGAGCAGTACTTC.

The chain links TRBV20-1 to TRBJ2-5, with unresolved D. Between the trimmed V and J ends, which lost 0 bases and 4 bases, there was a span of 3 bases. The CDR3 sequence is 11 residues long. CDR1 is DFQATT and CDR2 is SNEGSKA in the germline V gene (reference sequence). CDR3 coding DNA: TGCAGTGCTAGAGATAGAGAGACCCAGTACTTC. Its protein is CSARDRETQYF.